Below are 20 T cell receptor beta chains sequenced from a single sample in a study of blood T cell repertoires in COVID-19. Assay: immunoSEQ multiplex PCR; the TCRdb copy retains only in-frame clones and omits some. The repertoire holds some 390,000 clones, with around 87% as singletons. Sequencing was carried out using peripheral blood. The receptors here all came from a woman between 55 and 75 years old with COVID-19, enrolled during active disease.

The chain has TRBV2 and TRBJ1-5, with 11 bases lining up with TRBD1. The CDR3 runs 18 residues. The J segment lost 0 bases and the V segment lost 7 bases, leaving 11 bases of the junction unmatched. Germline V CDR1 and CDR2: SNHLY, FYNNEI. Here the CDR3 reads CASKRGTGGTHSNQPQHF. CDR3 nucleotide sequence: TGTGCCAGCAAAAGGGGGACAGGGGGGACCCATAGCAATCAGCCCCAGCATTTT. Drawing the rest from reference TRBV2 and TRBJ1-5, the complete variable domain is EPEVTQTPSHQVTQMGQEVILRCVPISNHLYFYWYRQILGQKVEFLVSFYNNEISEKSEIFDDQFSVERPDGSNFTLKIRSTKLEDSAMYFCASKRGTGGTHSNQPQHFGDGTRLSIL.

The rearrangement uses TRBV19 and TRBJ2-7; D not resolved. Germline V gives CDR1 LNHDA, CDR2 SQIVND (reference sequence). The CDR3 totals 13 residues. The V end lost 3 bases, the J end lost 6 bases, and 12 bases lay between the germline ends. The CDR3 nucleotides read TGTGCCAGTAGTATGAAACAGATGGGCGAGCAGTACTTC. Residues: CASSMKQMGEQYF. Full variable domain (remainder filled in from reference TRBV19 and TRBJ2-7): DGGITQSPKYLFRKEGQNVTLSCEQNLNHDAMYWYRQDPGQGLRLIYYSQIVNDFQKGDIAEGYSVSREKKESFPLTVTSAQKNPTAFYLCASSMKQMGEQYFGPGTRLTVT.

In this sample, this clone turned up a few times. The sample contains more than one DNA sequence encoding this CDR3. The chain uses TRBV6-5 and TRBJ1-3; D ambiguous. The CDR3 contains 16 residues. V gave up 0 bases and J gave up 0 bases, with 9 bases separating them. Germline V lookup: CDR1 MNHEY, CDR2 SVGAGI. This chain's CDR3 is CASSYSRASSGNTIYF. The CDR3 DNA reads TGTGCCAGCAGTTACTCCCGTGCTAGCTCTGGAAACACCATATATTTT.

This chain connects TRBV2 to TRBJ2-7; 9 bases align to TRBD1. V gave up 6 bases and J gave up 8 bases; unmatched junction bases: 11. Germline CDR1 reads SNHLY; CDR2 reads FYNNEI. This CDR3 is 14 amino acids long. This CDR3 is CASRGPGQGFQQYF. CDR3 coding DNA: TGTGCCAGCAGGGGTCCGGGACAGGGCTTCCAGCAGTACTTC.

The CDR3 nucleotides are TGTGCCAGCAGCTTCGGGACTAGCGGGAGCTACGAGCAGTACTTC. This encodes CASSFGTSGSYEQYF. The rearrangement links TRBV13 to TRBJ2-7; TRBD2 agrees at 14 bases. V shed 3 bases, J shed 3 bases, and the junction held 1 base outside the gene matches. This CDR3 contains 15 residues. Germline values: CDR1 PRHDT, CDR2 FYEKMQ (reference sequence). The whole variable domain, filled in from reference TRBV13 and TRBJ2-7, reads AAGVIQSPRHLIKEKRETATLKCYPIPRHDTVYWYQQGPGQDPQFLISFYEKMQSDKGSIPDRFSAQQFSDYHSELNMSSLELGDSALYFCASSFGTSGSYEQYFGPGTRLTVT.

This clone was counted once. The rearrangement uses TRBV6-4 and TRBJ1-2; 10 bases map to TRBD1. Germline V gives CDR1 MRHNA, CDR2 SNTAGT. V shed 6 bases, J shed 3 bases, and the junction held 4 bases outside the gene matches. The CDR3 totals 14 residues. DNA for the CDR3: TGTGCCAGCAGGGGAGGGACAGGGGACTATGGCTACACCTTC. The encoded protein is CASRGGTGDYGYTF.

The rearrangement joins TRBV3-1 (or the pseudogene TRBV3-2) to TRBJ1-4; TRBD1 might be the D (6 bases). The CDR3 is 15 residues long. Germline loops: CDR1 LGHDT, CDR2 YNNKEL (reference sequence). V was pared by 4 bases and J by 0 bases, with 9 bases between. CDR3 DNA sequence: TGTGCCAGCAGCCCTGAGGGGGCAACTAATGAAAAACTGTTTTTT. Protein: CASSPEGATNEKLFF.

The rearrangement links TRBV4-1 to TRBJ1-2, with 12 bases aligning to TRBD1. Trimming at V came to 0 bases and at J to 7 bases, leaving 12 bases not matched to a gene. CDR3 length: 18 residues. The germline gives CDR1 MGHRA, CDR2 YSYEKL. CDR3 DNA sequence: TGCGCCAGCAGCCAAGAGGGCGGGGACAGGGGGCGTCGGGGTGGCTACACCTTC. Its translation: CASSQEGGDRGRRGGYTF.

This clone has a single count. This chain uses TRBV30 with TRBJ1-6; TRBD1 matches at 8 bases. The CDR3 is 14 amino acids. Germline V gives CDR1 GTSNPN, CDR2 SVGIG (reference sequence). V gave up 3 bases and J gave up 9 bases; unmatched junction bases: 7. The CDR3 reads CAWSAGTGVSPLHF. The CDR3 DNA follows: TGTGCCTGGAGCGCCGGGACAGGAGTTTCACCCCTCCACTTT.

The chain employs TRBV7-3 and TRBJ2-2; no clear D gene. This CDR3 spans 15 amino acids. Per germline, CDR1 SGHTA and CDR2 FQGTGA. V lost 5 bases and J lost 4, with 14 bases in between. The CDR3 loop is CASSPHAGFTGELFF. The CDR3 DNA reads TGTGCCAGCAGCCCCCACGCCGGGTTCACCGGGGAGCTGTTTTTT.

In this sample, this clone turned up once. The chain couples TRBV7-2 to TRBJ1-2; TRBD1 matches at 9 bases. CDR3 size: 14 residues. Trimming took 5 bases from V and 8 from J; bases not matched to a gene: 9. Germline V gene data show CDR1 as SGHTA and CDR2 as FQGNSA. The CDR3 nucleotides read TGTGCCAGCAGCCTCAACACAGGGGGCGAGGGCTACACCTTC. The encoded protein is CASSLNTGGEGYTF.

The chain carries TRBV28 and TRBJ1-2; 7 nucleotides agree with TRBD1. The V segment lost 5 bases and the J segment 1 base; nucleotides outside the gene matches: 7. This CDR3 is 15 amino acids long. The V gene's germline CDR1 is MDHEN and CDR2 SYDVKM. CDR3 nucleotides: TGTGCCAGCAGTCCCCCGCGACAGGGTAACTATGGCTACACCTTC. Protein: CASSPPRQGNYGYTF.

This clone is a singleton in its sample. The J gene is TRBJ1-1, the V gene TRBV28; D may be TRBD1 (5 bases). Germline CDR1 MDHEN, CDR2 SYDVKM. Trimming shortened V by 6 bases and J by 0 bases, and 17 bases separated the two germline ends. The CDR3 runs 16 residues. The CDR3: CASRMGGSLLNTEAFF. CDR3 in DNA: TGTGCCAGCAGGATGGGGGGTTCCCTCTTGAACACTGAAGCTTTCTTT.

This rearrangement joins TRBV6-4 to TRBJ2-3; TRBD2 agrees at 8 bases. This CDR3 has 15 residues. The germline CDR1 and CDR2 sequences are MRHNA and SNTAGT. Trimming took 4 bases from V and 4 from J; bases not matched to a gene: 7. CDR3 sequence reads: CASSVLAGLPDTQYF. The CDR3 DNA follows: TGTGCCAGCAGTGTTCTAGCGGGTCTCCCAGATACGCAGTATTTT.

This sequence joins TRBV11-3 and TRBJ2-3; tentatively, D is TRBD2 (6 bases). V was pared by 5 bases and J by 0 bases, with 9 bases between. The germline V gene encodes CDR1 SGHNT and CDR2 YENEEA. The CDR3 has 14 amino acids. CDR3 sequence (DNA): TGTGCCAGCAGCAGGGGACTTAGCACAGATACGCAGTATTTT. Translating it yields CASSRGLSTDTQYF.

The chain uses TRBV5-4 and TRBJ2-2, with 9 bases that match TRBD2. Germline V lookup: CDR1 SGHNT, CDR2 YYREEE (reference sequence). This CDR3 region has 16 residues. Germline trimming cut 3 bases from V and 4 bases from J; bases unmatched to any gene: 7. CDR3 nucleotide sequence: TGTGCCAGCAGCTCCGTGATAGCGGGAGTCACCGGGGAGCTGTTTTTT. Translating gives CASSSVIAGVTGELFF.

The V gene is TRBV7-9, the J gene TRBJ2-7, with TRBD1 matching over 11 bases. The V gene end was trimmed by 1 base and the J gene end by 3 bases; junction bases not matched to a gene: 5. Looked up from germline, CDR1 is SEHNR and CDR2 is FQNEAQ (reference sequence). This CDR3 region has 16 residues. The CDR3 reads CASSLGPGQGDYEQYF. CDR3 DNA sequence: TGTGCCAGCAGCTTAGGACCGGGACAGGGGGACTACGAGCAGTACTTC.

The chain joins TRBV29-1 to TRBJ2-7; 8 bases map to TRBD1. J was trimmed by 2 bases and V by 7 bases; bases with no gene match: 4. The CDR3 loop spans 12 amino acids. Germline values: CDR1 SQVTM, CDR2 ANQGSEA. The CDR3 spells CSGTGLTYEQYF. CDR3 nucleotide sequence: TGCAGCGGGACAGGGCTTACCTACGAGCAGTACTTC.

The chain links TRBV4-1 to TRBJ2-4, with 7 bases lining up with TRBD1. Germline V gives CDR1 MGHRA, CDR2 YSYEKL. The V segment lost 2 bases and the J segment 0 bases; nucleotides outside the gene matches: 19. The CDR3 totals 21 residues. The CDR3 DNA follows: TGCGCCAGCAGCCAATCGTCGTCCCCGGGACAGCGTACGCTAGCCAAAAACATTCAGTACTTC. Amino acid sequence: CASSQSSSPGQRTLAKNIQYF.

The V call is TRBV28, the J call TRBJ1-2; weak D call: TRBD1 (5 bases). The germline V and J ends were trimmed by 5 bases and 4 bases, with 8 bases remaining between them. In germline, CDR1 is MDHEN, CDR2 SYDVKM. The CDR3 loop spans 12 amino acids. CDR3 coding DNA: TGTGCCAGCAGTATACAGGCCTATGGCTACACCTTC. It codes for CASSIQAYGYTF.